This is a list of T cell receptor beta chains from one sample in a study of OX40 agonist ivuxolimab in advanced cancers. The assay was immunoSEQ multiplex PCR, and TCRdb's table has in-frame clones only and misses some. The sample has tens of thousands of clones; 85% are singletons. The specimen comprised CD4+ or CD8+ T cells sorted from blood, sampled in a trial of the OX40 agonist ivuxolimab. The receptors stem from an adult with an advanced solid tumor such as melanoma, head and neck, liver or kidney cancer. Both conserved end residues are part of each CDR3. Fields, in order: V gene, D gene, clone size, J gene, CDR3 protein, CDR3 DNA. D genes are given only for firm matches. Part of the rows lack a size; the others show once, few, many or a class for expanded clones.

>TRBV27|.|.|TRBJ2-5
CASSFSGETQYF
TGTGCCAGCAGTTTCTCAGGAGAGACCCAGTACTTC
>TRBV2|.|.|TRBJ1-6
CASSENRDSPLHF
TGTGCCAGCAGTGAAAACAGGGATTCACCCCTCCACTTT
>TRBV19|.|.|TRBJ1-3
CASIAGEQHTIYF
TGTGCCAGTATCGCAGGGGAGCAACACACCATATATTTT
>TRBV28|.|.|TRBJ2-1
CASSYLGLMGNEQFF
TGTGCCAGCAGTTATTTGGGACTTATGGGGAATGAGCAGTTCTTC
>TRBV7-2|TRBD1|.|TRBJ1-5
CASSSRQGVGPQHF
TGTGCCAGCAGCTCCCGACAGGGAGTAGGGCCCCAGCATTTT
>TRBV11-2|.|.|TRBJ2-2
CASSFTGEVGELFF
TGTGCCAGCAGCTTTACCGGGGAGGTCGGGGAGCTGTTTTTT
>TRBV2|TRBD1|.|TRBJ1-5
CASGTESRQPQHF
TGTGCCAGCGGGACAGAGAGTAGACAGCCCCAGCATTTT
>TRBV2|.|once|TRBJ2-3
CASRDLGAGDTQYF
TGTGCCAGCCGGGACCTCGGGGCGGGAGATACGCAGTATTTT
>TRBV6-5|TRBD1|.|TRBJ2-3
CASRRDRESDTQYF
TGTGCCAGCCGCCGGGACAGGGAATCAGATACGCAGTATTTT
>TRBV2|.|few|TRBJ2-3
CASRPGQGNSGSGTDTQYF
TGTGCCAGCAGGCCGGGACAGGGCAATAGCGGGAGTGGCACAGATACGCAGTATTTT
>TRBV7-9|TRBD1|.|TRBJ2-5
CASSNRQGVDETQYF
TGTGCCAGCAGCAACCGACAGGGGGTGGATGAGACCCAGTACTTC
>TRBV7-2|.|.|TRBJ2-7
CASSYDRSHTYEQYF
TGTGCCAGCAGCTACGACAGGTCCCATACCTACGAGCAGTACTTC
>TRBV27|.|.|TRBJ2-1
CASSRPGLGGEQFF
TGTGCCAGCAGTCGGCCGGGACTGGGGGGTGAGCAGTTCTTC
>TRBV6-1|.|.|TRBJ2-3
CASSDLGGPSTDTQYF
TGTGCCAGCAGTGATTTGGGCGGGCCCAGCACAGATACGCAGTATTTT
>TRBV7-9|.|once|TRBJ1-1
CASSQLGSTEAFF
TGTGCCAGCAGTCAACTCGGGAGCACTGAAGCTTTCTTT